The rows below give T cell receptor beta chains drawn from one sample of a study of T cell repertoires in aging, cancer and after chemotherapy. MiXCR, applied by TCRdb to the multiplex PCR reads, yields one record per CDR3 protein. The table has approximately 6,500 distinct CDR3 sequences, approximately 38% seen once. Material for sequencing was blood. The receptors come from a human donor with a blood cancer. CDR3s include the opening cysteine and the closing phenylalanine or tryptophan.

v_call: TRBV12-3/TRBV12-4
j_call: TRBJ2-1
cdr3_aa: CASSLLAGGPVEQFF

v_call: TRBV19
j_call: TRBJ2-5
cdr3_aa: CASSPRRTSGETQYF

v_call: TRBV19
j_call: TRBJ2-3
cdr3_aa: CASSIGPYRTDTQYF

v_call: TRBV5-6
j_call: TRBJ1-6
cdr3_aa: CASSVDHYNSPLHF

v_call: TRBV6-5
j_call: TRBJ1-6
cdr3_aa: CASSFRRDRANSPLHF

v_call: TRBV12-3/TRBV12-4
j_call: TRBJ2-7
cdr3_aa: CASRDQGRYEQYF

v_call: TRBV27
j_call: TRBJ2-1
cdr3_aa: CASSPYGTQDNEQFF

v_call: TRBV6-1
j_call: TRBJ2-7
cdr3_aa: CASIGGRTSEGEQYF

v_call: TRBV5-6
j_call: TRBJ1-2
cdr3_aa: CASSSLDGDYGYTF

v_call: TRBV6-5
j_call: TRBJ2-7
cdr3_aa: CASSYSTGWTYF